This is a list of T cell receptor beta chains from one sample in a study of T-cell reconstitution after alpha-beta-depleted transplantation in children. In TCRdb, the PCR reads were re-called with MiXCR into one record per CDR3 protein. Of 300,000 or so distinct CDR3 sequences listed, approximately 20% are singletons. The source material was PBMCs, mostly from graft donor cells, sampled 180 days after TCRalphabeta/CD19-depleted stem cell transplant. The receptors come from a male patient between 10 and 17 years old who had a stem cell transplant for acute lymphoblastic leukemia, so the T cells may come from the graft donor. The CDR3 runs from the conserved cysteine through the conserved F or W.

v_gene,j_gene,CDR3aa
TRBV6-2/TRBV6-3,TRBJ1-1,CASSYHRTGAVEAFF
TRBV5-5,TRBJ2-7,CASSFPGQGYEQYF
TRBV6-2/TRBV6-3,TRBJ2-1,CASRYNNEQFF
TRBV7-6,TRBJ2-3,CASSFGRPNTDTQYF
TRBV28,TRBJ2-3,CASKTGGRIGGTDTQYF
TRBV7-9,TRBJ2-5,CASSRTGRVQETQYF
TRBV4-1,TRBJ2-2,CASSGLPNTGELFF
TRBV5-1,TRBJ2-5,CASSLKQGKETQYF
TRBV20-1,TRBJ2-1,CSAHGRASYNEQFF
TRBV4-1,TRBJ2-7,CASSQVGLSYEQYF
TRBV4-1,TRBJ2-7,CASSQGASGDYEQYF
TRBV5-1,TRBJ2-3,CASSLRLAGETQYF
TRBV20-1,TRBJ2-1,CSARLAKRVNEQFF
TRBV29-1,TRBJ2-7,CSVEGGASEQYF
TRBV4-2,TRBJ2-2,CASSHGTWTGELFF
TRBV12-3/TRBV12-4,TRBJ2-2,CASRSLGETGTTGELFF
TRBV3-1,TRBJ2-2,CASSQDGGASSGTGELFF
TRBV20-1,TRBJ1-5,CSARDRGSLSNQPQHF
TRBV4-1,TRBJ1-4,CASSYTGTENEKLFF
TRBV20-1,TRBJ1-2,CSARTQGDGYTF
TRBV19,TRBJ1-1,CASRVQGIGNTEAFF
TRBV5-5,TRBJ2-1,CASHKSRLAAYNEQFF
TRBV6-2/TRBV6-3,TRBJ2-7,CASGETGKGYEQYF
TRBV3-1,TRBJ2-1,CASSQDRQGAGVGVRNEQFF
TRBV11-1,TRBJ1-2,CASSLAPGGYTF
TRBV7-9,TRBJ2-7,CASSSRLAGAYEQYF
TRBV19,TRBJ1-1,CASSTAGLMNTEAFF
TRBV27,TRBJ1-2,CASSLSTQSGARYGYTF
TRBV5-1,TRBJ2-5,CASSLVLAGYQETQYF
TRBV27,TRBJ2-7,CASSTQLSYEQYF
TRBV7-9,TRBJ2-7,CASSKGLAGLYEQYF
TRBV28,TRBJ2-7,CASSFGVRPVYEQYF
TRBV25-1,TRBJ1-1,CASSEYWGPVNTEAFF
TRBV7-8,TRBJ2-2,CASSSPGLAGGGELFF
TRBV5-1,TRBJ2-3,CASSLEAGGTDTQYF
TRBV27,TRBJ2-7,CASSFNSYYEQYF
TRBV4-1,TRBJ1-5,CASSQGLTNQPQHF
TRBV6-5,TRBJ2-7,CASSYTAPQGEQYEQYF
TRBV27,TRBJ2-7,CASSGLGSGEQYF
TRBV6-5,TRBJ2-7,CASSYSPGAAYEQYF
TRBV28,TRBJ1-1,CASSPPQGAAEAFF
TRBV20-1,TRBJ1-3,CSARDGYMGGASGNTIYF
TRBV20-1,TRBJ2-3,CSARVLAGGTDTQYF
TRBV9,TRBJ1-3,CASTPDRAGNTIYF
TRBV5-1,TRBJ2-2,CASSLAPGGNTGELFF
TRBV24-1,TRBJ2-2,CATSVAGLADTGELFF
TRBV12-3/TRBV12-4,TRBJ2-5,CASRPIGLPLGQETQYF
TRBV4-2,TRBJ2-7,CASSQYSVYEQYF
TRBV5-1,TRBJ1-1,CASSLWALGDTEAFF
TRBV4-1,TRBJ1-5,CASSQEAGVIYQPQHF
TRBV9,TRBJ2-4,CASSVGLAGGDIQYF
TRBV5-1,TRBJ2-7,CASSLEPSSYEQYF
TRBV24-1,TRBJ2-3,CAASDFSAGEADTQYF
TRBV5-1,TRBJ2-7,CASSLGLQGLSSYEQYF
TRBV10-2,TRBJ1-6,CASTGLFNSPLHF
TRBV5-1,TRBJ2-1,CASSLITGEINEQFF
TRBV6-1,TRBJ1-4,CASSEGWAGGDEKLFF
TRBV10-3,TRBJ1-1,CAINTRTEPGIEAFF
TRBV5-1,TRBJ2-3,CASSLALAGSASTDTQYF
TRBV29-1,TRBJ2-7,CGAKKGAFSYEQYF